This TCR beta chain stems from a study of resident and recirculating memory T cells in vitiligo. Profiled with immunoSEQ multiplex PCR; TCRdb holds only in-frame clones, not every one. The sample consists of tens of thousands of clones, approximately 89% of them appearing once. In germline, CDR1 is SGHTS, CDR2 YDEGEE. With V trimmed by 3 bases and J by 5 bases, 10 bases remained unmatched. CDR3 length: 16 amino acids. Sample: blood. This TCR came from a male donor with vitiligo. This chain uses TRBV5-8 with TRBJ2-5, with 10 bases matching TRBD2. The CDR3 here is CASSSLAGGPPETQYF. The CDR3 region has the DNA TGTGCCAGCAGCTCCTTAGCGGGGGGCCCCCCGGAGACCCAGTACTTC.